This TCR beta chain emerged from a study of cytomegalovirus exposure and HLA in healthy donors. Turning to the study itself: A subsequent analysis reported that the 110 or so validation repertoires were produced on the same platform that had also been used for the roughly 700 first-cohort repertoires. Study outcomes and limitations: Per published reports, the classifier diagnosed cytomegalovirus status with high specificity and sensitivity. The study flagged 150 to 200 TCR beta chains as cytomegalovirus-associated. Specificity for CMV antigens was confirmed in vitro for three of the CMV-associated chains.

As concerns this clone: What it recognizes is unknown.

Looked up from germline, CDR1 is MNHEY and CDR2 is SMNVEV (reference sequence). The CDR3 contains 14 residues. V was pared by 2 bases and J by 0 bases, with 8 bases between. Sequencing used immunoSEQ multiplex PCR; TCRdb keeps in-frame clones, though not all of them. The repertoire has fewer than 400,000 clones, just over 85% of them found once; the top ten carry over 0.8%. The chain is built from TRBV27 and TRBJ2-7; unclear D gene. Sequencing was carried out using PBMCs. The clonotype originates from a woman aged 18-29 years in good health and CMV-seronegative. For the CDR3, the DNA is TGTGCCAGCAGTTTAACACGTAACTCCTACGAGCAGTACTTC. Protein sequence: CASSLTRNSYEQYF.